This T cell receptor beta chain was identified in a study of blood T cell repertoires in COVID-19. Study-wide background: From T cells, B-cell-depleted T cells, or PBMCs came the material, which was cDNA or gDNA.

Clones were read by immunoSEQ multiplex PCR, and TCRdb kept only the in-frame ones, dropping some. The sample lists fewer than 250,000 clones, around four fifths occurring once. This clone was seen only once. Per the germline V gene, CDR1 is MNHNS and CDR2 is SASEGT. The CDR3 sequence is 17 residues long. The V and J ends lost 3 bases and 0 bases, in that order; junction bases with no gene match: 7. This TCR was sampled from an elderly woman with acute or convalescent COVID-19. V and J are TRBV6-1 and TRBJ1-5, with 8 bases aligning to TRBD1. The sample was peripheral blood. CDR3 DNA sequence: TGTGCCAGCAGTGACATGGGACAGGTCTATAGCAATCAGCCCCAGCATTTT. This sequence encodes CASSDMGQVYSNQPQHF.